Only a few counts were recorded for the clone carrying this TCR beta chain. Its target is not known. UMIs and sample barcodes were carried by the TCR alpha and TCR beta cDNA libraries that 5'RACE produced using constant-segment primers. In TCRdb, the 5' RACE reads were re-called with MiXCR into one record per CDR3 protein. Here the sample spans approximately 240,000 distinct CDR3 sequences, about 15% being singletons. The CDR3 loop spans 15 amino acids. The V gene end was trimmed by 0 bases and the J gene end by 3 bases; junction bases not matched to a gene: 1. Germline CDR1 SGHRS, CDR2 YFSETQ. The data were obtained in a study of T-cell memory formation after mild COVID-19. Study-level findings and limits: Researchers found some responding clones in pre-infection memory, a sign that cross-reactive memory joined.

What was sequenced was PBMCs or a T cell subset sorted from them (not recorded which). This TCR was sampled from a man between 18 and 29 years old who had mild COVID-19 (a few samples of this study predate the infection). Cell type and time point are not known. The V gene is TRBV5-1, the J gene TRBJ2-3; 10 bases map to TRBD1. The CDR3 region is CASSLEGQGTDTQYF. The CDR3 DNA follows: TGCGCCAGCAGCTTGGAGGGACAGGGGACAGATACGCAGTATTTT.